The 4 T cell receptor beta chains given below trace back to one sample, sequenced in a study of Graves' ophthalmopathy and Graves' hyperthyroidism. The study amplified TCR beta CDR3 regions using RNA transcripts. The authors performed first-round RT-PCR with HTBI primers and then a second-round multiplex PCR. TCRdb fed the multiplex PCR reads into MiXCR, producing one record per CDR3 protein. This sample has around 590,000 distinct CDR3 sequences; 35% to 45% occur once, and the top ten carry 4% to 5%. The sequenced material came from peripheral blood or thyroid tissue (not recorded which). These receptor sequences come from an adult man with Graves' hyperthyroidism.

The chain combines TRBV28 with TRBJ1-1; the D gene is possibly TRBD1 (5 bases). V lost 6 bases to trimming and J lost 7 bases, with 15 bases between them. The CDR3 consists of 13 residues. Germline loops: CDR1 MDHEN, CDR2 SYDVKM. This CDR3 is CASRKQEVNEAFF. The CDR3 DNA is TGTGCCAGCAGAAAACAGGAGGTTAATGAAGCTTTCTTT.

In its sample, this clonotype was seen many times. The V gene is TRBV10-2, the J gene TRBJ2-6; D gene unclear. The CDR3 covers 16 residues. Trimming removed 0 bases at V and 0 bases at J, with 6 bases between. Germline CDR1 WSHSY, CDR2 SAAADI. The CDR3: CASSESSISGANVLTF. The CDR3, as DNA: TGCGCCAGCAGTGAGTCGAGCATCTCTGGGGCCAACGTCCTGACTTTC.

This clonotype was seen a handful of times. The V and J genes are TRBV11-2 and TRBJ1-4; TRBD1 is a possible D gene (6 bases). Deletions cut 5 bases from V and 7 bases from J, with 17 bases between. CDR3 size: 15 residues. Per germline, CDR1 SGHAT and CDR2 FQNNGV. DNA of the CDR3: TGTGCCAGCAGCCCTACAGGGCTCGATGGTGAAAAACTGTTTTTT. Translation gives CASSPTGLDGEKLFF.

Note on this clonotype: A read error may account for a junction end that differs from germline. The gene calls are TRBV2 and TRBJ1-1; tentatively, D is TRBD1 (6 bases). Germline CDR1 and CDR2: SNHLY and FYNNEI. CDR3 size: 13 residues. The CDR3 sequence is CAISESVGTRAFF. In nucleotides, the CDR3 is TGTGCCATCAGTGAGTCGGTAGGGACAAGAGCTTTCTTT.